The 19 T cell receptor beta chains in this list originate from one sample, sequenced in a study of CD4 T cells in relation to SARS-CoV-2 and coronaviruses. CD4+ T cells from unexposed donors were obtained before the COVID-19 pandemic (2011-2018). Profiled with immunoSEQ multiplex PCR; TCRdb holds only in-frame clones, not every one. The table records about 65,000 clones, 87% of them present only once. The sequenced sample consisted of memory CD4+ T cells from PBMCs. The source is a human donor in good health.

The CDR3: CASSLGGGYGYTF. The CDR3 DNA reads as TGTGCCAGCAGTTTGGGGGGCGGCTATGGCTACACCTTC. The chain is built from TRBV6-5 and TRBJ1-2, with TRBD1 as a possible D gene (6 bases). CDR1 and CDR2 (germline): MNHEY, SVGAGI. Trimming shortened V by 4 bases and J by 4 bases, and 10 bases separated the two germline ends. CDR3 size: 13 residues.

The chain uses TRBV27 and TRBJ2-1, with D perhaps matching TRBD1 (6 bases). The CDR3 runs 18 residues. The germline CDR1 and CDR2 sequences are MNHEY and SMNVEV (reference sequence). Trimming stripped 5 bases from V and 0 bases from J, with 20 bases between. CDR3 in DNA: TGTGCCAGCAGTCCAATCACTTACAGGGACGGCTCCTACAATGAGCAGTTCTTC. Residues: CASSPITYRDGSYNEQFF.

This rearrangement joins TRBV5-1 to TRBJ1-1; D gene unclear. Trimming cost V 1 base and J 0 bases, with 4 bases left between them. The CDR3 is 13 amino acids. Germline V lookup: CDR1 SGHRS, CDR2 YFSETQ. The CDR3 is CASSLPVNTEAFF. The CDR3 DNA reads TGCGCCAGCAGCTTGCCGGTGAACACTGAAGCTTTCTTT.

The gene calls are TRBV10-3 and TRBJ2-6; tentatively, D is TRBD2 (7 bases). The CDR3 is 18 residues long. Germline CDR1 is ENHRY and CDR2 is SYGVKD. V was clipped by 5 bases and J by 1 base, with 18 bases between them. The DNA of the CDR3 is TGTGCCATCAGTAGAACAGGGAGGGGGGGTTCTGGGGCCAACGTCCTGACTTTC. Translation: CAISRTGRGGSGANVLTF.

The chain links TRBV19 to TRBJ2-1; 8 nucleotides match TRBD2. Germline CDR1 is LNHDA and CDR2 is SQIVND (reference sequence). V trimming: 4 bases; J trimming: 1 base; junction bases outside the gene matches: 12. This CDR3 spans 18 amino acids. The CDR3 here is CASSSPRRGAASYNEQFF. Here the CDR3 DNA reads TGTGCCAGTAGTAGCCCGAGGCGGGGGGCGGCGTCCTACAATGAGCAGTTCTTC.

The chain has TRBV5-5 and TRBJ1-2; D is ambiguous. Germline CDR1 reads SGHKS; CDR2 reads YYEKEE (reference sequence). The CDR3 runs to 13 residues. Trimming pared 2 bases from V and 2 bases from J, leaving 7 bases between. CDR3 bases: TGTGCCAGCAGCTTAATGGGAAACTATGGCTACACCTTC. Translated: CASSLMGNYGYTF.

V usage is TRBV3-1 (or the pseudogene TRBV3-2) and J usage is TRBJ1-5; possible D gene TRBD1, 6 bases. The CDR3 runs to 17 residues. The V gene lost 2 bases and the J gene lost 5 bases, with 19 bases spanning the gap. Germline V lookup: CDR1 LGHDT, CDR2 YNNKEL (reference sequence). The CDR3 loop is CASSQKARGSLDQPQHF. CDR3 bases: TGTGCCAGCAGCCAAAAGGCGAGGGGGTCCCTCGATCAGCCCCAGCATTTT.

The chain employs TRBV7-2 and TRBJ1-3; no reliable D call. The CDR3 loop spans 13 amino acids. Germline V lookup: CDR1 SGHTA, CDR2 FQGNSA. V gave up 1 base and J gave up 9 bases, with 10 bases separating them. The CDR3 reads CASSLEELTTIYF. CDR3 nucleotide sequence: TGTGCCAGCAGCTTAGAAGAGCTCACCACCATATATTTT.

The CDR3 DNA sequence: TGTGCCAGCAGTGGGACAGGGGGGGAAGGCATTCAGTACTTC. Its translation: CASSGTGGEGIQYF. The gene calls are TRBV2 and TRBJ2-4, with 10 bases that match TRBD1. The CDR3 has 14 amino acids. CDR1 and CDR2 (germline): SNHLY, FYNNEI. V was pared by 4 bases and J by 9 bases, with 6 bases of the junction left unmatched.

The chain is built from TRBV5-1 and TRBJ1-4; TRBD1 agrees at 7 bases. Trimming removed 5 bases from V and 6 bases from J; junction bases left unmatched: 10. Germline V gives CDR1 SGHRS, CDR2 YFSETQ. The CDR3 has 15 residues. DNA of the CDR3: TGCGCCAGCAGTCCAACAGGACAGGAGGATGAAAAACTGTTTTTT. Translated: CASSPTGQEDEKLFF.

The chain couples TRBV28 to TRBJ1-3, with D tentatively TRBD1 (5 bases). CDR3 length equals 14 residues. Per the germline V gene, CDR1 is MDHEN and CDR2 is SYDVKM. V gave up 2 bases and J gave up 4 bases, with 9 bases separating them. CDR3 region: CASSLQGAGNTIYF. CDR3 DNA: TGTGCCAGCAGTTTACAGGGAGCCGGAAACACCATATATTTT. Full variable domain (missing parts from reference TRBV28 and TRBJ1-3): DVKVTQSSRYLVKRTGEKVFLECVQDMDHENMFWYRQDPGLGLRLIYFSYDVKMKEKGDIPEGYSVSREKKERFSLILESASTNQTSMYLCASSLQGAGNTIYFGEGSWLTVV.

The chain uses TRBV5-1 and TRBJ2-7; 7 nucleotides line up with TRBD2. Trimming cost V 0 bases and J 3 bases; bases outside gene matches: 9. Germline V CDR1 and CDR2: SGHRS, YFSETQ. The CDR3 spans 16 residues. The CDR3 sequence is CASSLGFGEGIYEQYF. CDR3 nucleotides: TGCGCCAGCAGCTTGGGGTTTGGGGAGGGGATCTACGAGCAGTACTTC.

The chain links TRBV12-5 to TRBJ1-2; D is possibly TRBD1 (5 bases). Trimming pared 9 bases from V and 8 bases from J, leaving 31 bases between. This CDR3 comprises 17 residues. Per germline, CDR1 LGHNT and CDR2 FRNRAP. CDR3 residues: CARWYLGNHGGGAGYTF. The CDR3 bases are TGTGCTAGATGGTATTTAGGGAATCACGGGGGGGGAGCGGGCTACACCTTC.

The chain recombines TRBV5-4 with TRBJ2-7; 10 positions agree with TRBD1. Germline V lookup: CDR1 SGHNT, CDR2 YYREEE (reference sequence). The CDR3 length is 14 residues. The junction had 5 bases not matched to a gene; V was cut back by 3 bases and J by 5 bases. CDR3 DNA: TGTGCCAGCAGCTGGGGTGGGACAGGGGACGAGCAGTACTTC. Translating it yields CASSWGGTGDEQYF. Together with reference TRBV5-4 and TRBJ2-7, the CDR3 gives the full variable domain: ETGVTQSPTHLIKTRGQQVTLRCSSQSGHNTVSWYQQALGQGPQFIFQYYREEENGRGNFPPRFSGLQFPNYSSELNVNALELDDSALYLCASSWGGTGDEQYFGPGTRLTVT.

V gene TRBV28 combines with J gene TRBJ2-5; D is possibly TRBD1 (5 bases). The CDR3 loop spans 14 amino acids. Germline assignment: CDR1 MDHEN and CDR2 SYDVKM. Trimming shortened V by 3 bases and J by 5 bases, and 13 bases separated the two germline ends. CDR3 in amino acids: CASSLPRVGETQYF. For the CDR3, the DNA is TGTGCCAGCAGTTTGCCCAGGGTCGGGGAGACCCAGTACTTC.

The chain is built from TRBV2 and TRBJ2-5; TRBD2 aligns across 9 bases. Trimming removed 2 bases from V and 4 bases from J; junction bases left unmatched: 5. The CDR3 is made up of 15 amino acids. Per the germline V gene, CDR1 is SNHLY and CDR2 is FYNNEI. The CDR3 is CASSESGGFPETQYF. CDR3 coding DNA: TGTGCCAGCAGTGAAAGCGGGGGGTTCCCAGAGACCCAGTACTTC.

A few counts support this clone. The chain employs TRBV6-5 and TRBJ2-1, with 12 bases identical to TRBD2. There are 15 residues in the CDR3. CDR1 MNHEY and CDR2 SVGAGI come from the germline V gene. Unmatched junction bases numbered 6, after V lost 6 bases and J lost 6 bases. The CDR3 region is CASRLTSGGFNEQFF. CDR3 bases: TGTGCCAGCAGGCTAACTAGCGGGGGGTTCAATGAGCAGTTCTTC.

The chain combines TRBV28 with TRBJ1-5; D gene ambiguous. CDR3 length: 13 residues. Trimming pared 3 bases from V and 6 bases from J, leaving 9 bases between. The germline V gene has CDR1 MDHEN and CDR2 SYDVKM. In DNA, the CDR3 is TGTGCCAGCAGTTTTAGGGTCCGTCAGCCCCAGCATTTT. Residues: CASSFRVRQPQHF.

The J gene is TRBJ1-2, the V gene TRBV6-6; D perhaps matches TRBD1 (5 bases). V was clipped by 5 bases and J by 4 bases, with 14 bases between them. CDR3 size: 14 residues. Looked up from germline, CDR1 is MNHNY and CDR2 is SVGAGI (reference sequence). CDR3 residues: CASSNSRDTYGYTF. In DNA, the CDR3 is TGTGCCAGCAGTAATTCCAGGGATACCTATGGCTACACCTTC.